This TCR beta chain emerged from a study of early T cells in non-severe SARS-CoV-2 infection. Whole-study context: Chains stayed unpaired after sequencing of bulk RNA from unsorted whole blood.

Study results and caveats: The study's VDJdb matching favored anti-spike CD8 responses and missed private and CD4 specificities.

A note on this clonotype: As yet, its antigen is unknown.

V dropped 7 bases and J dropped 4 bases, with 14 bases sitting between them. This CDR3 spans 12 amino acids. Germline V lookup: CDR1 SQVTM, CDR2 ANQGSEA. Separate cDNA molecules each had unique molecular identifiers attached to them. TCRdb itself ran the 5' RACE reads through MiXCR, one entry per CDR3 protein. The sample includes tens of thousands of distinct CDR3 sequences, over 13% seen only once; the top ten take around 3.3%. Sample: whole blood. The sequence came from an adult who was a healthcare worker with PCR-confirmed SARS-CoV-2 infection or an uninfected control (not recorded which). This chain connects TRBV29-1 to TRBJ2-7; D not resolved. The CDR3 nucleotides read TGCAGCGGATCCCCCAAGGATTACGAGCAGTACTTC. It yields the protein CSGSPKDYEQYF.